Listed below are T cell receptor beta chains from one sample, sequenced in a study of T cells after yellow fever vaccination. MiXCR was run by TCRdb on the 5' RACE reads, yielding one entry per CDR3 protein. The sample lists some 300,000 distinct CDR3 sequences; about 10% were seen once. This material consisted of CD4+ T cells sorted from PBMCs, taken 45 days after the yellow fever booster vaccination. These receptors originate from a man younger than 35 who received the YFV17D yellow fever vaccine. The CDR3 runs from the conserved cysteine through the conserved F or W. Fields, in order: V gene, clone size, D gene, J gene, CDR3 DNA, CDR3 protein. D genes are given only for firm matches. Clone size is shown for a subset of rows, as once, few, many or a class of expanded clone.

v_call: TRBV11-3; clone_size: few; d_call: -; j_call: TRBJ1-3; cdr3_nt: TGTGCCAGCAGCTTCGACAGTTCCTCTGGAAACACCATATATTTT; cdr3_aa: CASSFDSSSGNTIYF
v_call: TRBV15; clone_size: -; d_call: -; j_call: TRBJ2-2; cdr3_nt: TGTGCCACCAGCAGAGATTTGAGGGAAGCCGGGGAGCTGTTTTTT; cdr3_aa: CATSRDLREAGELFF
v_call: TRBV2; clone_size: -; d_call: -; j_call: TRBJ2-2; cdr3_nt: TGTGCCAGCAGTGAAATTTTCGGCACCGGGGAGCTGTTTTTT; cdr3_aa: CASSEIFGTGELFF
v_call: TRBV4-3; clone_size: few; d_call: -; j_call: TRBJ2-5; cdr3_nt: TGCGCCAGCAGCCAACTTTGGACCCAAGAGACCCAGTACTTC; cdr3_aa: CASSQLWTQETQYF
v_call: TRBV12-3/TRBV12-4; clone_size: many; d_call: -; j_call: TRBJ2-3; cdr3_nt: TGTGCCAGCAGTGACTATCAGGGGAAAGATACGCAGTATTTT; cdr3_aa: CASSDYQGKDTQYF
v_call: TRBV20-1; clone_size: few; d_call: TRBD1; j_call: TRBJ2-7; cdr3_nt: TGCAGTGCGCGTCCCGGGACAGGGGGCCGAGAGCAGTACTTC; cdr3_aa: CSARPGTGGREQYF
v_call: TRBV4-1; clone_size: many; d_call: -; j_call: TRBJ2-2; cdr3_nt: TGCGCCAGCAGCCAAGGAACAGGCAGTCAAGTTGGTTGGGAGCTGTTTTTT; cdr3_aa: CASSQGTGSQVGWELFF
v_call: TRBV7-8; clone_size: few; d_call: TRBD1; j_call: TRBJ2-1; cdr3_nt: TGTGCCAGCAGCTTAACAGGGGAGATCTACAATGAGCAGTTCTTC; cdr3_aa: CASSLTGEIYNEQFF
v_call: TRBV6-5; clone_size: -; d_call: -; j_call: TRBJ1-1; cdr3_nt: TGTGCCAGCAGTTACTGGCAGCAGAACACTGAAGCTTTCTTT; cdr3_aa: CASSYWQQNTEAFF
v_call: TRBV29-1; clone_size: -; d_call: TRBD1; j_call: TRBJ2-5; cdr3_nt: TGCAGCGTTGACCCGGGACAGGGCTACCGGCAGACCCAGTACTTC; cdr3_aa: CSVDPGQGYRQTQYF
v_call: TRBV7-8; clone_size: -; d_call: -; j_call: TRBJ1-5; cdr3_nt: TGTGCCAGCAGCTTAGGGGTGAGACAGTTGGGTCATGGAACCAATCAGCCCCAGCATTTT; cdr3_aa: CASSLGVRQLGHGTNQPQHF
v_call: TRBV14; clone_size: few; d_call: -; j_call: TRBJ2-1; cdr3_nt: TGTGCCAGCCAGGGGTACAATGAGCAGTTCTTC; cdr3_aa: CASQGYNEQFF
v_call: TRBV21-1; clone_size: many; d_call: -; j_call: TRBJ1-1; cdr3_nt: TGTGCCAGCAGCAAAGCGAGACCCAGGGGGCGGACTCTGAAGGCTTTCTTT; cdr3_aa: CASSKARPRGRTLKAFF
v_call: TRBV19; clone_size: once; d_call: TRBD1; j_call: TRBJ2-7; cdr3_nt: TGTGCCAGTAGTATGGCAGGGGGAAACTCCTACGAGCAGTACTTC; cdr3_aa: CASSMAGGNSYEQYF
v_call: TRBV28; clone_size: many; d_call: TRBD2; j_call: TRBJ2-3; cdr3_nt: TGTGCCAGCAGTCGACTAGCGGGGGGGTTCACAGATACGCAGTATTTT; cdr3_aa: CASSRLAGGFTDTQYF
v_call: TRBV20-1; clone_size: -; d_call: TRBD1; j_call: TRBJ2-5; cdr3_nt: TGCAGTGCAATCACCGGGACAGCCCAAGAGACCCAGTACTTC; cdr3_aa: CSAITGTAQETQYF
v_call: TRBV6-5; clone_size: -; d_call: -; j_call: TRBJ1-2; cdr3_nt: TGTGCCAGCAGTAGATCATCGGGGCTTTCTAACTATGGCTACACCTTC; cdr3_aa: CASSRSSGLSNYGYTF
v_call: TRBV12-3/TRBV12-4; clone_size: -; d_call: -; j_call: TRBJ1-6; cdr3_nt: TGTGCCAGCACCCTCCAAGGGGGGAATTCACCCCTCCACTTT; cdr3_aa: CASTLQGGNSPLHF
v_call: TRBV11-2; clone_size: many; d_call: TRBD2; j_call: TRBJ2-2; cdr3_nt: TGTGCCAGCAGCTTATTAGCGGGCCCAAACACCGGGGAGCTGTTTTTT; cdr3_aa: CASSLLAGPNTGELFF
v_call: TRBV28; clone_size: -; d_call: -; j_call: TRBJ1-6; cdr3_nt: TGTGCCAGCAGCCCGGGAAGTGTACCCGTGGTCCACTTT; cdr3_aa: CASSPGSVPVVHF
v_call: TRBV4-3; clone_size: few; d_call: TRBD2; j_call: TRBJ2-5; cdr3_nt: TGCGCCAGCAGCCAAGGCACTAGCGGGAAGGTTGGGGAGACCCAGTACTTC; cdr3_aa: CASSQGTSGKVGETQYF
v_call: TRBV6-5; clone_size: many; d_call: -; j_call: TRBJ2-2; cdr3_nt: TGTGCCAGCAGTCAGACAGCGAACACCGGGGAGCTGTTTTTT; cdr3_aa: CASSQTANTGELFF
v_call: TRBV12-3/TRBV12-4; clone_size: -; d_call: -; j_call: TRBJ1-2; cdr3_nt: TGTGCCAGCAGTTTACGCCGCGGTCTAGAAGGCTACACCTTC; cdr3_aa: CASSLRRGLEGYTF
v_call: TRBV7-3; clone_size: -; d_call: TRBD2; j_call: TRBJ2-7; cdr3_nt: TGTGCCAGCAGCAAAGCGGGGGGGTATACCGAGCAGTACTTC; cdr3_aa: CASSKAGGYTEQYF
v_call: TRBV5-1; clone_size: few; d_call: TRBD1; j_call: TRBJ2-7; cdr3_nt: TGCGCCAGCAGCTTGGGTGGGACAGCGTCCTACGAGCAGTACTTC; cdr3_aa: CASSLGGTASYEQYF
v_call: TRBV4-3; clone_size: many; d_call: -; j_call: TRBJ1-2; cdr3_nt: TGCGCCAGCAGCCACCCGGGAGGTAGCGGATCTGGCTACACCTTC; cdr3_aa: CASSHPGGSGSGYTF
v_call: TRBV10-3; clone_size: many; d_call: TRBD2; j_call: TRBJ2-3; cdr3_nt: TGTGCCATCAGTGAGTTAGCGGGACGCACAGATACGCAGTATTTT; cdr3_aa: CAISELAGRTDTQYF
v_call: TRBV12-3/TRBV12-4; clone_size: few; d_call: -; j_call: TRBJ1-1; cdr3_nt: TGTGCCAGCAGTTTTGCCTACCAGTCGAACACTGAAGCTTTCTTT; cdr3_aa: CASSFAYQSNTEAFF
v_call: TRBV5-1; clone_size: -; d_call: -; j_call: TRBJ1-1; cdr3_nt: TGCGCCAGCAGACAAGAGCATGAAGCTTTCTTT; cdr3_aa: CASRQEHEAFF
v_call: TRBV19; clone_size: many; d_call: -; j_call: TRBJ2-3; cdr3_nt: TGTGCCAGTAGTAGACAGACGGGCACAGATACGCAGTATTTT; cdr3_aa: CASSRQTGTDTQYF
v_call: TRBV7-3; clone_size: many; d_call: TRBD1; j_call: TRBJ2-1; cdr3_nt: TGTGCCAGCAGCCTCAGACAGGGCCGATGGGGTGAGCAGTTCTTC; cdr3_aa: CASSLRQGRWGEQFF
v_call: TRBV7-2; clone_size: many; d_call: TRBD2; j_call: TRBJ2-3; cdr3_nt: TGTGCCAGCACCAAAGGGCTAGCGGGGGCAGATACGCAGTATTTT; cdr3_aa: CASTKGLAGADTQYF
v_call: TRBV12-3/TRBV12-4; clone_size: many; d_call: -; j_call: TRBJ2-3; cdr3_nt: TGTGCCAGCAGTTTAAGACAGTCAGATACGCAGTATTTT; cdr3_aa: CASSLRQSDTQYF
v_call: TRBV4-1; clone_size: -; d_call: TRBD1; j_call: TRBJ1-6; cdr3_nt: TGCGCCAGCAGACCGGGACAGGGGCAGCGGAGGAGCTCACCCCTCCACTTT; cdr3_aa: CASRPGQGQRRSSPLHF
v_call: TRBV6-5; clone_size: few; d_call: TRBD2; j_call: TRBJ2-3; cdr3_nt: TGTGCCAGCACCGTTTCGCGGGGGGGATCTCATGGCACAGATACGCAGTATTTT; cdr3_aa: CASTVSRGGSHGTDTQYF
v_call: TRBV5-1; clone_size: few; d_call: TRBD2; j_call: TRBJ2-1; cdr3_nt: TGCGCCAGCAGCTTGGCGGGGGGAACGGGTGAGCAGTTCTTC; cdr3_aa: CASSLAGGTGEQFF
v_call: TRBV12-3/TRBV12-4; clone_size: many; d_call: -; j_call: TRBJ2-3; cdr3_nt: TGTGCCAGCAAACTAGGGCGGTTTGATACGCAGTATTTT; cdr3_aa: CASKLGRFDTQYF
v_call: TRBV5-4; clone_size: -; d_call: TRBD1; j_call: TRBJ2-2; cdr3_nt: TGTGCCAGCAGCCGGGGACAGGATAACACCGGGGAGCTGTTTTTT; cdr3_aa: CASSRGQDNTGELFF
v_call: TRBV7-2; clone_size: -; d_call: -; j_call: TRBJ2-5; cdr3_nt: TGTGCCAGCAGCTCCGGGATTAGAGAGACCCAGTACTTC; cdr3_aa: CASSSGIRETQYF
v_call: TRBV7-2; clone_size: few; d_call: -; j_call: TRBJ1-3; cdr3_nt: TGTGCCAGCAGCTTAAACAGGGACTCTGGAAACACCATATATTTT; cdr3_aa: CASSLNRDSGNTIYF
v_call: TRBV20-1; clone_size: -; d_call: -; j_call: TRBJ2-5; cdr3_nt: TGCAGTGTCGAGGGTGGGGAGACCCAGTACTTC; cdr3_aa: CSVEGGETQYF
v_call: TRBV2; clone_size: many; d_call: -; j_call: TRBJ1-6; cdr3_nt: TGTGCCAGCATAGGGAATTCACCCCTCCACTTT; cdr3_aa: CASIGNSPLHF
v_call: TRBV5-4; clone_size: -; d_call: -; j_call: TRBJ2-3; cdr3_nt: TGTGCCAGCAGCTTGTCGATCCGCGGAGATACGCAGTATTTT; cdr3_aa: CASSLSIRGDTQYF
v_call: TRBV3-1; clone_size: -; d_call: -; j_call: TRBJ2-7; cdr3_nt: TGTGCCAGCAGGCCGTCCGGGACGTCGTCCTACGAGCAGTACTTC; cdr3_aa: CASRPSGTSSYEQYF
v_call: TRBV5-1; clone_size: few; d_call: -; j_call: TRBJ1-1; cdr3_nt: TGCGCCAGCACTTGGGGGTCTGAAGCTTTCTTT; cdr3_aa: CASTWGSEAFF
v_call: TRBV7-3; clone_size: -; d_call: -; j_call: TRBJ1-2; cdr3_nt: TGTGCCAGCAGCCCACAGACAGACGGATTGAGAACCTTC; cdr3_aa: CASSPQTDGLRTF
v_call: TRBV6-1; clone_size: many; d_call: -; j_call: TRBJ2-7; cdr3_nt: TGTGCCAGCAGTGAAGGAGACCTCTACGAGCAGTACTTC; cdr3_aa: CASSEGDLYEQYF
v_call: TRBV7-2; clone_size: few; d_call: -; j_call: TRBJ2-1; cdr3_nt: TGTGCCAGCAGCCCCCTAGGTGGGGGTTGGTACAATGAGCAGTTCTTC; cdr3_aa: CASSPLGGGWYNEQFF
v_call: TRBV5-6; clone_size: -; d_call: -; j_call: TRBJ2-1; cdr3_nt: TGTGCCAGCAGCCATATCTATGAGCAGTTCTTC; cdr3_aa: CASSHIYEQFF
v_call: TRBV7-9; clone_size: -; d_call: -; j_call: TRBJ1-2; cdr3_nt: TGTGCCAGCAGCTTAGAGGGCCATGGCTACACCTTC; cdr3_aa: CASSLEGHGYTF
v_call: TRBV11-1; clone_size: many; d_call: -; j_call: TRBJ2-2; cdr3_nt: TGTGCCAGCAGCTTAGCCGGGACCAACACCGGGGAGCTGTTTTTT; cdr3_aa: CASSLAGTNTGELFF
v_call: TRBV7-2; clone_size: -; d_call: TRBD1; j_call: TRBJ1-3; cdr3_nt: TGTGCCAGCAGCATGTATTCAGGGGGGAGCTCTGGAAACACCATATATTTT; cdr3_aa: CASSMYSGGSSGNTIYF
v_call: TRBV10-3; clone_size: few; d_call: -; j_call: TRBJ1-2; cdr3_nt: TGTGCCATCAGTGATGTAGTAAACTATGGCTACACCTTC; cdr3_aa: CAISDVVNYGYTF